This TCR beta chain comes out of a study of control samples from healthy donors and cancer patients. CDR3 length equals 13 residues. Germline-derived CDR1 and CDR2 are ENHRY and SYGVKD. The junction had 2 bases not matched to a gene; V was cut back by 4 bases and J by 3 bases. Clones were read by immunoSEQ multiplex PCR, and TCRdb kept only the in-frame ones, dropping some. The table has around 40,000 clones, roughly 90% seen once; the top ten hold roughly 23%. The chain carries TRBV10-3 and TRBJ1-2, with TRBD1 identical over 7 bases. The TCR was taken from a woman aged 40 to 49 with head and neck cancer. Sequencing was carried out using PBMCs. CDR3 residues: CAISAGTDYGYTF. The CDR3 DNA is TGTGCCATCAGTGCCGGGACAGACTATGGCTACACCTTC.